A single sample is the source of the 20 T cell receptor beta chains below, sequenced in a study of cytomegalovirus exposure and HLA in healthy donors. Use of 60 Vbeta and 13 Jbeta primers characterized the PCR. The table came from immunoSEQ multiplex PCR; TCRdb's copy has only in-frame clones and leaves some out. The data hold some 120,000 clones, with around 80% observed a single time. Source material: PBMCs. The receptors here all came from a man aged 30 to 39 in good health and CMV-seronegative.

The J gene is TRBJ2-2, the V gene TRBV29-1, with 10 bases lining up with TRBD2. V lost 4 bases, J lost 5 bases, and 10 bases stayed unmatched. This CDR3 spans 16 amino acids. In germline, CDR1 is SQVTM, CDR2 ANQGSEA. The CDR3: CSVASLAGDGTGELFF. Here the CDR3 DNA reads TGCAGCGTTGCTTCGCTAGCGGGAGACGGAACCGGGGAGCTGTTTTTT.

V usage is TRBV11-2 and J usage is TRBJ2-7, with D hard to call. Trimming cost V 1 base and J 2 bases, with 3 bases left between them. CDR1 SGHAT and CDR2 FQNNGV come from the germline V gene. The CDR3 contains 12 residues. The CDR3 here is CASSLVTYEQYF. CDR3 nucleotides: TGTGCCAGCAGCTTAGTTACCTACGAGCAGTACTTC.

This sequence joins TRBV6-5 and TRBJ1-1; D is perhaps TRBD1 (6 bases). The CDR3 contains 13 residues. Deletions cut 6 bases from V and 1 base from J, with 9 bases between. Germline CDR1 MNHEY, CDR2 SVGAGI. The CDR3 reads CASRKQGNTEAFF. DNA for the CDR3: TGTGCCAGCAGGAAACAGGGGAACACTGAAGCTTTCTTT.

This clone appeared once. The V gene is TRBV9, the J gene TRBJ2-7; D remains ambiguous. Trimming took 3 bases from V and 3 from J, leaving 7 bases between them. This CDR3 has 12 amino acids. Germline V gene lookup returns CDR1 SGDLS and CDR2 YYNGEE. The CDR3 loop is CASSDTVYEQYF. Here the CDR3 DNA reads TGTGCCAGCAGCGATACAGTCTACGAGCAGTACTTC.

This clone was picked up a small number of times. The rearrangement links TRBV4-1 to TRBJ1-1, with D tentatively TRBD1 (5 bases). CDR1 MGHRA and CDR2 YSYEKL come from the germline V gene. V lost 0 bases to trimming and J lost 2 bases, with 7 bases between them. The CDR3 length is 14 residues. CDR3 bases: TGCGCCAGCAGCCAAGACGGGGGTAACACTGAAGCTTTCTTT. Its translation is CASSQDGGNTEAFF.

V usage is TRBV6-5 and J usage is TRBJ2-7, with D possibly being TRBD1 (6 bases). The germline V and J ends were trimmed by 4 bases and 7 bases, with 14 bases remaining between them. Germline V gene lookup returns CDR1 MNHEY and CDR2 SVGAGI. This CDR3 has 13 residues. CDR3 coding DNA: TGTGCCAGCAGTTCTCTGACAGGTGGGGAGCAGTACTTC. This gives the protein CASSSLTGGEQYF.

The rearrangement joins TRBV28 to TRBJ2-1; D is uncertain. The CDR3 loop spans 13 amino acids. V lost 10 bases, J lost 9 bases, and 19 bases lay in between. Germline loops: CDR1 MDHEN, CDR2 SYDVKM. The CDR3 here is CATGLVSASEQFF. As DNA, the CDR3 is TGTGCCACCGGGTTGGTGAGCGCGAGTGAGCAGTTCTTC.

The chain carries TRBV29-1 and TRBJ2-7; D call uncertain. In germline, CDR1 is SQVTM, CDR2 ANQGSEA. Trimming stripped 4 bases from V and 0 bases from J, with 10 bases between. The CDR3 runs 13 residues. CDR3 amino acids: CSVVAGFSYEQYF. The CDR3 nucleotides are TGCAGCGTTGTGGCAGGCTTCTCCTACGAGCAGTACTTC.

The chain uses TRBV4-3 and TRBJ2-5, with TRBD2 matching over 10 bases. The tail of the sequence fits TRBJ2-7 better, so the J call may be wrong. The V gene's germline CDR1 is LGHNA and CDR2 YSLEER. CDR3 length: 16 amino acids. CDR3 sequence: CASSQVTSGVSYEQYF. CDR3 sequence (DNA): TGCGCCAGCAGCCAAGTTACTAGCGGGGTATCCTACGAGCAGTACTTC.

The V and J genes are TRBV30 and TRBJ1-6; D not certain. Germline CDR1 and CDR2: GTSNPN and SVGIG (reference sequence). V was shortened by 2 bases and J by 14 bases, with 16 bases between the two germline ends. The CDR3 consists of 13 residues. DNA for the CDR3: TGTGCCTGGAGTCCTATCTTGTCAATGGCCCTCCACTTT. Protein: CAWSPILSMALHF.

This chain links TRBV18 with TRBJ2-5; D perhaps matches TRBD1 (6 bases). Germline CDR1 is KGHSH and CDR2 is LQKENI. This CDR3 has 14 amino acids. Deletions cut 5 bases from V and 1 base from J, with 11 bases between. DNA of the CDR3: TGTGCCAGCTCATCTCTGGACAGCCAAGAGACCCAGTACTTC. It yields the protein CASSSLDSQETQYF. The full variable domain, with the rest looked up from reference TRBV18 and TRBJ2-5, is NAGVMQNPRHLVRRRGQEARLRCSPMKGHSHVYWYRQLPEEGLKFMVYLQKENIIDESGMPKERFSAEFPKEGPSILRIQQVVRGDSAAYFCASSSLDSQETQYFGPGTRLLVL.

J is TRBJ2-1 and V is TRBV6-5; 8 positions agree with TRBD2. Germline CDR1 MNHEY, CDR2 SVGAGI. The ends lost 6 bases at V and 9 bases at J; junction bases unmatched: 10. The CDR3 extends over 14 amino acids. The CDR3 DNA sequence: TGTGCCAGCAGCCGGACTAGCAGCTGGGGTGAGCAGTTCTTC. Protein sequence: CASSRTSSWGEQFF.

The CDR3 sequence is CASSFGGVTAGELFF. CDR3 coding DNA: TGCGCCAGCAGCTTCGGGGGGGTTACGGCCGGGGAGCTGTTTTTT. The V gene is TRBV5-1, the J gene TRBJ2-2, with 8 positions matching TRBD2. The length of the CDR3 is 15 residues. The V segment lost 2 bases and the J segment 6 bases; nucleotides outside the gene matches: 6. In germline, CDR1 is SGHRS, CDR2 YFSETQ.

The chain links TRBV7-6 to TRBJ1-2, with D possibly matching TRBD1 (5 bases). From germline, CDR1 is SGHVS and CDR2 FNYEAQ. The V and J ends lost 1 base and 4 bases respectively, with 16 bases between them. The CDR3 consists of 16 residues. CDR3 sequence: CASSLGPPGQGYGYTF. CDR3 in DNA: TGTGCCAGCAGCTTAGGGCCCCCAGGGCAGGGCTATGGCTACACCTTC.

The chain is built from TRBV2 and TRBJ2-1; D possibly corresponds to TRBD2 (6 bases). Trimming removed 5 bases at V and 0 bases at J, with 14 bases between. This CDR3 spans 16 amino acids. The V gene's germline CDR1 is SNHLY and CDR2 FYNNEI. CDR3 coding DNA: TGTGCCAGCAGTTCGCCGGGACTGAGCTCCTACAATGAGCAGTTCTTC. It encodes CASSSPGLSSYNEQFF.

The chain carries TRBV5-4 and TRBJ2-3; 14 bases fit TRBD2. The J segment lost 2 bases and the V segment lost 4 bases, leaving 3 bases of the junction unmatched. Germline V gene sequence: CDR1 SGHNT, CDR2 YYREEE (reference sequence). This CDR3 contains 16 residues. In DNA, the CDR3 is TGTGCCAGCAGCAAGGGACTAGCGGGGGTCACAGATACGCAGTATTTT. Translation: CASSKGLAGVTDTQYF.

The CDR3 protein is CASSAPTGPHQPQHF. The CDR3 bases are TGTGCCAGCAGTGCCCCGACAGGGCCGCATCAGCCCCAGCATTTT. V and J are TRBV6-1 and TRBJ1-5; 7 nucleotides line up with TRBD1. This CDR3 region has 15 residues. Germline assignment: CDR1 MNHNS and CDR2 SASEGT. V lost 4 bases and J lost 5; bases outside the gene matches: 8.

The rearrangement uses TRBV9 and TRBJ1-2; D possibly corresponds to TRBD1 (6 bases). Germline-derived CDR1 and CDR2 are SGDLS and YYNGEE. Trimming left V 3 bases short and J 4 bases short, with 13 bases between. The CDR3 totals 14 residues. The CDR3 is CASSEGGQGYGYTF. Here the CDR3 DNA reads TGTGCCAGCAGCGAGGGGGGGCAGGGCTATGGCTACACCTTC.

CDR3 residues: CASSLSGTGNEQFF. CDR3 DNA: TGTGCCAGCAGCTTAAGCGGGACTGGGAATGAGCAGTTCTTC. The rearrangement uses TRBV7-2 and TRBJ2-1; 7 bases are shared with TRBD2. The CDR3 contains 14 residues. Germline-derived CDR1 and CDR2 are SGHTA and FQGNSA. After removal of 2 bases from V and 7 bases from J, the junction contained 5 bases not matched to a gene.

The chain recombines TRBV4-1 with TRBJ1-4; D is undetermined. The CDR3 has 17 amino acids. The germline gives CDR1 MGHRA, CDR2 YSYEKL. Deletions cut 6 bases from V and 3 bases from J, with 20 bases between. CDR3 sequence (DNA): TGCGCCAGCAGTGACCCCTATTCAACGCGGGCTAATGAAAAACTGTTTTTT. The encoded protein is CASSDPYSTRANEKLFF.